This passage covers 13 T cell receptor beta chains from one sample sequenced in a study of shared clonotypes between healthy human individuals. Sequencing used immunoSEQ multiplex PCR; TCRdb keeps in-frame clones, though not all of them. The table lists fewer than 500,000 clones, about 79% of them singletons. Material for sequencing was PBMCs. The receptors here all came from a woman aged 40 to 50 in good health. Some clones in this sample may be carry-over from other donors' samples.

The chain combines TRBV18 with TRBJ2-3; 10 nucleotides agree with TRBD2. The ends lost 6 bases at V and 5 bases at J; junction bases unmatched: 8. Germline V lookup: CDR1 KGHSH, CDR2 LQKENI. CDR3 length equals 15 residues. CDR3 amino acids: CASSGRLAGEDTQYF. Written as DNA, the CDR3 is TGTGCCAGCTCCGGTAGGCTAGCGGGAGAAGATACGCAGTATTTT.

V is TRBV6-5 and J is TRBJ2-1, with 10 bases aligning to TRBD2. The CDR3 covers 15 residues. The germline CDR1 and CDR2 sequences are MNHEY and SVGAGI. The trim removed 6 bases at V and 4 bases at J, leaving 6 bases unmatched. The CDR3 is CASRPSSGSYNEQFF. The CDR3 bases are TGTGCCAGCAGACCCTCTAGCGGGAGTTACAATGAGCAGTTCTTC.

The chain carries TRBV7-9 and TRBJ2-5; 9 bases agree with TRBD1. The germline V gene has CDR1 SEHNR and CDR2 FQNEAQ (reference sequence). The CDR3 spans 14 residues. V dropped 8 bases and J dropped 5; count of bases not matched to a gene: 9. CDR3 in amino acids: CASRSGTGRETQYF. CDR3 nucleotide sequence: TGTGCCAGCCGATCCGGGACAGGGAGGGAGACCCAGTACTTC.

The chain carries TRBV23-1 and TRBJ2-3; unclear D gene. TRBV23-1 belongs to the ORF category, with a function that is uncertain. V was clipped by 1 base and J by 11 bases, with 10 bases between them. This CDR3 is built from 12 residues. The CDR3, as DNA: TGCGCCAGCAGTCAATGGAATTATTTGCAGTATTTT. Its translation: CASSQWNYLQYF.

This chain joins TRBV7-9 and TRBJ2-7, with 7 positions matching TRBD1. This CDR3 has 14 residues. Germline V gene data show CDR1 as SEHNR and CDR2 as FQNEAQ (reference sequence). Trimming removed 3 bases from V and 4 bases from J; junction bases left unmatched: 6. CDR3 loop: CASSLGTAIYEQYF. In nucleotides, the CDR3 is TGTGCCAGCAGCTTGGGGACAGCGATTTACGAGCAGTACTTC.

V and J are TRBV29-1 and TRBJ2-7; the D gene is possibly TRBD1 (6 bases). This CDR3 has 13 amino acids. Germline lookup yields CDR1 SQVTM and CDR2 ANQGSEA. Trimming shortened V by 3 bases and J by 2 bases, and 11 bases separated the two germline ends. The CDR3, as DNA: TGCAGCGTTGAGCTGGACAGAACCTACGAGCAGTACTTC. It codes for CSVELDRTYEQYF.

The V call is TRBV18, the J call TRBJ2-2, with a possible D match to TRBD1 (6 bases). The V end lost 3 bases, the J end lost 0 bases, and 8 bases lay between the germline ends. The CDR3 consists of 15 residues. Germline CDR1 and CDR2: KGHSH and LQKENI. The CDR3 reads CASSPGQTNTGELFF. The CDR3 nucleotides are TGTGCCAGCTCACCTGGACAGACGAACACCGGGGAGCTGTTTTTT.

CDR3 in amino acids: CATSLGTTELEQYF. The CDR3 nucleotides read TGTGCCACCAGCCTTGGGACAACGGAACTTGAGCAGTACTTC. The chain joins TRBV15 to TRBJ2-7, with D possibly matching TRBD1 (6 bases). Trimming pared 5 bases from V and 7 bases from J, leaving 18 bases between. CDR3 length: 14 amino acids. In germline, CDR1 is LNHNV, CDR2 YYDKDF (reference sequence). Full variable domain (outside the CDR3, taken from reference TRBV15 and TRBJ2-7): DAMVIQNPRYQVTQFGKPVTLSCSQTLNHNVMYWYQQKSSQAPKLLFHYYDKDFNNEADTPDNFQSRRPNTSFCFLDIRSPGLGDTAMYLCATSLGTTELEQYFGPGTRLTVT.

The chain has TRBV6-6 and TRBJ2-7, with TRBD2 matching over 13 bases. The V gene's germline CDR1 is MNHNY and CDR2 SVGAGI (reference sequence). V gave up 0 bases and J gave up 1 base; unmatched junction bases: 0. The length of the CDR3 is 16 residues. The CDR3 sequence: CASSYSTSGRSYEQYF. CDR3 bases: TGTGCCAGCAGTTACTCGACTAGCGGGAGGTCCTACGAGCAGTACTTC.

The chain employs TRBV19 and TRBJ2-2; no clear D. V was shortened by 7 bases and J by 6 bases, with 18 bases between the two germline ends. Germline CDR1 reads LNHDA; CDR2 reads SQIVND (reference sequence). The length of the CDR3 is 15 residues. The CDR3 spells CASTFYPSSPGELFF. In DNA, the CDR3 is TGTGCCAGTACCTTCTACCCGAGCAGCCCCGGGGAGCTGTTTTTT.

The CDR3 region is CASSYSAPYEQYF. The CDR3 region has the DNA TGTGCCAGCAGTTACTCGGCCCCCTACGAGCAGTACTTC. V is TRBV6-6 and J is TRBJ2-7; D is undetermined. The V end was cut by 0 bases, the J end by 2 bases, with 5 bases between. This CDR3 is built from 13 residues. The V gene's germline CDR1 is MNHNY and CDR2 SVGAGI (reference sequence).

This clone was picked up a small number of times. The CDR3 sequence: CASSAGLQNTEAFF. In nucleotides, the CDR3 is TGTGCCAGCAGCGCTGGACTCCAGAACACTGAAGCTTTCTTT. The chain uses TRBV9 and TRBJ1-1; D is uncertain. The length of the CDR3 is 14 residues. The germline V and J ends were trimmed by 3 bases and 1 base, with 10 bases remaining between them. Germline V CDR1 and CDR2: SGDLS, YYNGEE.

This sequence joins TRBV5-4 and TRBJ1-1, with D uncertain. V was cut by 2 bases and J by 3 bases, with 8 bases left in between. The CDR3 length is 13 residues. The V gene's germline CDR1 is SGHNT and CDR2 YYREEE (reference sequence). DNA for the CDR3: TGTGCCAGCAGCTTACTAACGGACACTGAAGCTTTCTTT. Translated: CASSLLTDTEAFF.